One and the same sample provided the 32 T cell receptor beta chains below, sequenced in a study of sequential checkpoint blockade in melanoma. The method was immunoSEQ multiplex PCR; TCRdb's version includes in-frame clones alone and lacks a portion of them. The data contain 3,300 or so clones, roughly 23% of them singletons. Specified treatment: randomized to nivolumab then ipilimumab (arm A) or the reverse (arm B). The specimen was tumor tissue (inferred from file names), collected from a patient given nivolumab and ipilimumab in sequence. Source of these receptors: a human donor with melanoma.

This clone was seen repeatedly, ten times or more. This rearrangement joins TRBV7-6 to TRBJ1-1, with D possibly being TRBD1 (6 bases). Germline CDR1 reads SGHVS; CDR2 reads FNYEAQ. The CDR3 sequence is 15 residues long. V lost 4 bases and J lost 1, with 13 bases in between. DNA of the CDR3: TGTGCCAGCAGCTGGGGGCCCAATCAGAACACTGAAGCTTTCTTT. Its protein product is CASSWGPNQNTEAFF.

At least ten counts were recorded for this clone. V is TRBV11-3 and J is TRBJ2-5, with TRBD2 matching over 11 bases. The CDR3 extends over 15 amino acids. Trimming cost V 5 bases and J 2 bases; bases outside gene matches: 4. Germline V gives CDR1 SGHNT, CDR2 YENEEA. The CDR3 DNA follows: TGTGCCAGCAGCCTGGGACTAGCGGAACAAGAGACCCAGTACTTC. Residues: CASSLGLAEQETQYF. Based on the CDR3 plus reference TRBV11-3 and TRBJ2-5, the full variable domain is EAGVVQSPRYKIIEKKQPVAFWCNPISGHNTLYWYLQNLGQGPELLIRYENEEAVDDSQLPKDRFSAERLKGVDSTLKIQPAELGDSAVYLCASSLGLAEQETQYFGPGTRLLVL.

This clone is labeled medium-sized. This CDR3 is CASGLEVNTEAFF. For the CDR3, the DNA is TGTGCTAGTGGTTTGGAGGTGAACACTGAAGCTTTCTTT. The V call is TRBV12-5, the J call TRBJ1-1; the D is unclear. The V end lost 1 base, the J end lost 0 bases, and 3 bases lay between the germline ends. The CDR3 covers 13 residues. CDR1 is LGHNT and CDR2 is FRNRAP in the germline V gene.

There are a few counts of this clone. The genes are TRBV18 and TRBJ2-5; 9 bases fit TRBD2. V gave up 1 base and J gave up 4 bases; unmatched junction bases: 4. Germline V gives CDR1 KGHSH, CDR2 LQKENI. This CDR3 region has 15 residues. This chain's CDR3 is CASSPLAGVGETQYF. The CDR3 DNA reads TGTGCCAGCTCACCACTAGCGGGGGTTGGAGAGACCCAGTACTTC.

V usage is TRBV25-1 and J usage is TRBJ2-7; D may be TRBD2 (5 bases). Germline loops: CDR1 MGHDK, CDR2 SYGVNS. Between the trimmed V and J ends, which lost 10 bases and 3 bases, there was a span of 19 bases. This CDR3 contains 14 residues. CDR3 in DNA: TGTGCCACTACCAGCCCGGGGTCCTTCTACGAGCAGTACTTC. It yields the protein CATTSPGSFYEQYF.

The rearrangement joins TRBV23-1 to TRBJ2-3; D ambiguous. TRBV23-1 is an open reading frame, and its role is uncertain. This CDR3 region has 17 residues. V gave up 1 base and J gave up 0 bases, with 14 bases separating them. Here the CDR3 DNA reads TGCGCCAGCAGTCAATGTCCCCCAGGCGCAAGCACAGATACGCAGTATTTT. It is translated as CASSQCPPGASTDTQYF.

CDR3 residues: CASGPQKAGHNSNQPQHF. DNA for the CDR3: TGTGCTAGTGGTCCGCAAAAGGCGGGACACAATAGCAATCAGCCCCAGCATTTT. The rearrangement links TRBV12-5 to TRBJ1-5, with D perhaps matching TRBD1 (6 bases). Trimming took off 5 bases at V and 0 bases at J, with 20 bases between the two ends. The CDR3 sequence is 18 residues long. Germline V lookup: CDR1 LGHNT, CDR2 FRNRAP.

The chain combines TRBV5-1 with TRBJ2-3; D unclear. The V gene lost 4 bases and the J gene lost 2 bases, with 14 bases spanning the gap. The germline V gene has CDR1 SGHRS and CDR2 YFSETQ. There are 15 residues in the CDR3. The CDR3 reads CASSQYSEVTDTQYF. The CDR3 coding sequence is TGCGCCAGCAGCCAATACAGCGAAGTCACAGATACGCAGTATTTT. Filled out from reference TRBV5-1 and TRBJ2-3, the complete variable domain reads KAGVTQTPRYLIKTRGQQVTLSCSPISGHRSVSWYQQTPGQGLQFLFEYFSETQRNKGNFPGRFSGRQFSNSRSEMNVSTLELGDSALYLCASSQYSEVTDTQYFGPGTRLTVL.

The chain carries TRBV5-1 and TRBJ1-6; D unclear. Between the trimmed V and J ends, which lost 2 bases and 8 bases, there was a span of 11 bases. The CDR3 length is 14 residues. CDR1 and CDR2 from the germline V gene are SGHRS and YFSETQ. CDR3 coding DNA: TGCGCCAGCAGCTTCCCAGAACGGGATTCACCCCTCCACTTT. Amino acids: CASSFPERDSPLHF. Together with reference TRBV5-1 and TRBJ1-6, the CDR3 gives the full variable domain: KAGVTQTPRYLIKTRGQQVTLSCSPISGHRSVSWYQQTPGQGLQFLFEYFSETQRNKGNFPGRFSGRQFSNSRSEMNVSTLELGDSALYLCASSFPERDSPLHFGNGTRLTVT.

This clone was found once. J is TRBJ1-5 and V is TRBV19; tentative D call: TRBD1 (5 bases). V lost 4 bases and J lost 9, with 7 bases in between. Germline lookup yields CDR1 LNHDA and CDR2 SQIVND (reference sequence). CDR3 length: 11 amino acids. In DNA, the CDR3 is TGTGCCAGTAGTAGGAGGGGGCCCCAGCATTTT. Translating gives CASSRRGPQHF.

This clone was observed a few times. The chain couples TRBV4-1 to TRBJ2-5; D could derive from TRBD1 or TRBD2 (5 bases each). Germline loops: CDR1 MGHRA, CDR2 YSYEKL. The CDR3 length is 15 residues. V was trimmed by 1 base and J by 4 bases, leaving 13 bases between them. CDR3 DNA: TGCGCCAGCAGCCAAGGAGACGGGGCGGGAGAGACCCAGTACTTC. It is translated as CASSQGDGAGETQYF.

The V gene is TRBV5-1, the J gene TRBJ2-1, with 8 bases fitting TRBD2. The CDR3 consists of 16 residues. Germline CDR1 and CDR2: SGHRS and YFSETQ. The J segment lost 4 bases and the V segment lost 1 base, leaving 7 bases of the junction unmatched. The CDR3 protein is CASSLMRRGGYNEQFF. CDR3 in DNA: TGCGCCAGCAGCTTGATGCGTCGGGGGGGTTACAATGAGCAGTTCTTC.

This clone is categorized as large (0.1 to 1%). This rearrangement joins TRBV11-3 to TRBJ2-1, with 13 bases lining up with TRBD2. V was clipped by 4 bases and J by 9 bases; unmatched bases: 6. Germline V gene data show CDR1 as SGHNT and CDR2 as YENEEA. The CDR3 loop spans 15 amino acids. CDR3 DNA: TGTGCCAGCAGCTCCACTAGCGGGGGGGCCTCTGAGCAGTTCTTC. This encodes CASSSTSGGASEQFF.

This clone came up a few times. This rearrangement joins TRBV19 to TRBJ2-2, with unresolved D. The germline V gene has CDR1 LNHDA and CDR2 SQIVND (reference sequence). Trimming stripped 1 base from V and 4 bases from J, with 4 bases between. This CDR3 is 13 amino acids long. In DNA, the CDR3 is TGTGCCAGTAGTATAGGCGGCACCGGGGAGCTGTTTTTT. This sequence encodes CASSIGGTGELFF.

This clone has more than one count but fewer than ten. V usage is TRBV30 and J usage is TRBJ2-2, with D possibly matching TRBD2 (5 bases). Germline V CDR1 and CDR2: GTSNPN, SVGIG (reference sequence). The CDR3 covers 11 residues. With 0 bases removed from V and 10 bases from J, the gap between germline ends came to 6 bases. The CDR3 nucleotides are TGTGCCTGGAGTGTAGCGGAGGAGCTGTTTTTT. Residues: CAWSVAEELFF.

This clone is termed medium-sized. This chain links TRBV12-5 with TRBJ1-6, with TRBD1 as a possible D gene (5 bases). The CDR3 is made up of 13 amino acids. Germline-derived CDR1 and CDR2 are LGHNT and FRNRAP. The CDR3 region is CASRDFLNSPLHF. The CDR3 nucleotides are TGTGCCAGCCGGGACTTCCTTAATTCACCCCTCCACTTT. Using reference TRBV12-5 and TRBJ1-6 for the parts outside the CDR3, the full variable domain is DARVTQTPRHKVTEMGQEVTMRCQPILGHNTVFWYRQTMMQGLELLAYFRNRAPLDDSGMPKDRFSAEMPDATLATLKIQPSEPRDSAVYFCASRDFLNSPLHFGNGTRLTVT.

This clone was seen a few times. The V call is TRBV15, the J call TRBJ2-2, with 8 positions matching TRBD1. The CDR3 totals 17 residues. The ends lost 0 bases at V and 1 base at J; junction bases unmatched: 4. Germline CDR1 LNHNV, CDR2 YYDKDF (reference sequence). CDR3 amino acids: CATSRDLGQGNTGELFF. Written as DNA, the CDR3 is TGTGCCACCAGCAGAGATCTTGGACAGGGGAACACCGGGGAGCTGTTTTTT.

The rearrangement joins TRBV18 to TRBJ1-2; TRBD1 matches at 7 bases. J gave up 8 bases and V 3 bases, and 9 bases lay outside the gene matches. Germline values: CDR1 KGHSH, CDR2 LQKENI. There are 14 residues in the CDR3. The CDR3 sequence: CASSPIRGESGYTF. DNA for the CDR3: TGTGCCAGCTCACCTATCAGGGGGGAAAGCGGCTACACCTTC.

This clone was recorded at least ten times. The chain combines TRBV11-3 with TRBJ2-7; tentatively, D is TRBD1 or TRBD2 (6 bases each). Germline V lookup: CDR1 SGHNT, CDR2 YENEEA. The CDR3 runs 16 residues. V shed 5 bases and J shed 0 bases, with 17 bases lying between them. The CDR3 here is CASSHPAGTSSYEQYF. Written as DNA, the CDR3 is TGTGCCAGCAGCCACCCCGCGGGGACAAGCTCCTACGAGCAGTACTTC.

This clone rates as medium-sized. The V gene is TRBV9, the J gene TRBJ2-1; unclear D gene. The CDR3 is 13 amino acids. CDR1 and CDR2 (germline): SGDLS, YYNGEE. The ends were cut back, 2 bases at V and 6 bases at J, with 9 bases in the middle. The CDR3 DNA reads TGTGCCAGCAGCGTTGTCGAGAGCAATGAGCAGTTCTTC. It translates to CASSVVESNEQFF.

The chain joins TRBV19 to TRBJ1-1; D is unclear. Trimming removed 5 bases at V and 1 base at J, with 8 bases between. The CDR3 is made up of 13 amino acids. Germline V gene data show CDR1 as LNHDA and CDR2 as SQIVND (reference sequence). CDR3 in amino acids: CASSYGRNTEAFF. In nucleotides, the CDR3 is TGTGCCAGTAGTTACGGACGGAACACTGAAGCTTTCTTT.

In its sample, this clone ranks as medium-sized. The chain couples TRBV9 to TRBJ2-2; D is undetermined. Per the germline V gene, CDR1 is SGDLS and CDR2 is YYNGEE. This CDR3 has 13 residues. The V end lost 0 bases, the J end lost 6 bases, and 6 bases lay between the germline ends. CDR3 nucleotide sequence: TGTGCCAGCAGCGTAGGGGTGGCCGGGGAGCTGTTTTTT. Translating gives CASSVGVAGELFF.

In this sample, this clone turned up a few times. The CDR3 DNA reads TGTGCCAGCAGTGAAGGGGCTATTGAGCAGTTCTTC. Residues: CASSEGAIEQFF. This chain uses TRBV9 with TRBJ2-1, with a tentative D call TRBD1 (5 bases). The V gene lost 5 bases and the J gene lost 9 bases, with 12 bases spanning the gap. This CDR3 comprises 12 residues. Looked up from germline, CDR1 is SGDLS and CDR2 is YYNGEE. Full variable domain (missing parts from reference TRBV9 and TRBJ2-1): DSGVTQTPKHLITATGQRVTLRCSPRSGDLSVYWYQQSLDQGLQFLIQYYNGEERAKGNILERFSAQQFPDLHSELNLSSLELGDSALYFCASSEGAIEQFFGPGTRLTVL.

This chain joins TRBV5-1 and TRBJ2-3; a possible D gene is TRBD2 (6 bases). The CDR3 is 16 residues long. Germline CDR1 and CDR2: SGHRS and YFSETQ. With 5 bases removed from V and 0 bases from J, the gap between germline ends came to 16 bases. CDR3 coding DNA: TGCGCCAGCAGACTCCACGGGACTTCTAGCACAGATACGCAGTATTTT. Residues: CASRLHGTSSTDTQYF.

This clone was counted at least ten times. This chain connects TRBV11-3 to TRBJ2-7, with D unresolved. With 1 base removed from V and 0 bases from J, the gap between germline ends came to 10 bases. CDR3 size: 15 residues. Germline V lookup: CDR1 SGHNT, CDR2 YENEEA. The DNA of the CDR3 is TGTGCCAGCAGCTTAGTAGCCAGGCACTCCTACGAGCAGTACTTC. It encodes CASSLVARHSYEQYF.

This clone was detected only a few times. V usage is TRBV29-1 and J usage is TRBJ2-5, with 7 bases that match TRBD1. Unmatched junction bases numbered 11, after V lost 6 bases and J lost 4 bases. The CDR3 length is 14 residues. Germline CDR1 SQVTM, CDR2 ANQGSEA. The CDR3 bases are TGCAGCGTCACAGGTACAGGGGTAGGAGAGACCCAGTACTTC. Translated: CSVTGTGVGETQYF.

This rearrangement joins TRBV12-5 to TRBJ1-2; TRBD1 is a possible D gene (6 bases). The CDR3 extends over 17 amino acids. Germline CDR1 is LGHNT and CDR2 is FRNRAP. The CDR3 bases are TGTGCCAGCGCCTATGGGGGCCCGACAGGACCTAACTATGGCTACACCTTC. This gives the protein CASAYGGPTGPNYGYTF.

This clone counts as large (0.1 to 1%). V gene TRBV11-3 combines with J gene TRBJ2-1; D gene uncertain. This CDR3 has 14 amino acids. The germline V and J ends were trimmed by 4 bases and 9 bases, with 16 bases remaining between them. Germline CDR1 is SGHNT and CDR2 is YENEEA. This chain's CDR3 is CASSWGFDRGEQFF. In DNA form, the CDR3 reads TGTGCCAGCAGCTGGGGTTTCGACCGCGGTGAGCAGTTCTTC.

The genes are TRBV25-1 and TRBJ2-3; D not certain. This CDR3 spans 14 amino acids. From germline, CDR1 is MGHDK and CDR2 SYGVNS. Trimming shortened V by 3 bases and J by 6 bases, and 13 bases separated the two germline ends. The CDR3 nucleotides read TGTGCCAGCAGTGAGGCCTATCGCTCGGATACGCAGTATTTT. Amino acids: CASSEAYRSDTQYF.

The chain recombines TRBV6-8 with TRBJ2-2, with 8 nucleotides matching TRBD2. With 7 bases clipped from V and 2 bases from J, the junction kept 6 bases outside the gene matches. This CDR3 spans 15 amino acids. The V gene's germline CDR1 is MNHGY and CDR2 SAAAGT. The CDR3 region is CASTTGGANTGELFF. The CDR3 DNA is TGTGCCAGCACCACGGGGGGGGCAAACACCGGGGAGCTGTTTTTT.

This clone was counted many times. J is TRBJ2-6 and V is TRBV11-3, with D unresolved. The CDR3 is 16 residues long. Germline lookup yields CDR1 SGHNT and CDR2 YENEEA. With 6 bases removed from V and 1 base from J, the gap between germline ends came to 13 bases. Here the CDR3 reads CASSPAGVSGANVLTF. The CDR3 nucleotides are TGTGCCAGCAGTCCCGCTGGGGTTTCTGGGGCCAACGTCCTGACTTTC.

Many counts were recorded for this clone. The chain recombines TRBV11-3 with TRBJ2-3; 9 bases are a match to TRBD2. The length of the CDR3 is 16 residues. In germline, CDR1 is SGHNT, CDR2 YENEEA. V lost 3 bases and J lost 4; bases outside the gene matches: 8. The CDR3 bases are TGTGCCAGCAGCTTCGGAGCGGGGGGAGTGGCAGATACGCAGTATTTT. This translates into CASSFGAGGVADTQYF.